This entry is about one T cell receptor beta chain. The V and J ends lost 6 bases and 8 bases respectively, with 19 bases between them. Germline V CDR1 and CDR2: DFQATT, SNEGSKA (reference sequence). The length of the CDR3 is 13 residues. The sample originates from a study of spatial heterogeneity in lung cancer. On the study more broadly: Donation came from around 77 patients with untreated early-stage non-small cell lung cancer. Sequence detection consistently recorded a greater number of beta-chain than alpha-chain sequences. Median follow-up for sequenced PBMC samples was about two years after resection, when such samples existed.

Described time point: blood at routine non-recurrence follow-up after resection. Unsorted whole RNA of tumor, nontumor lung or frozen PBMC was sequenced. TCRdb redid the calling of the 5' RACE reads with MiXCR, one entry per CDR3 protein. The sample includes roughly 120,000 distinct CDR3 sequences, more than 10% seen only once; the top ten take about 24%. This chain links TRBV20-1 with TRBJ1-2; tentative D call: TRBD1 (6 bases). Sequenced material: PBMCs, taken at follow-up. The sequence was obtained from a female donor with early-stage non-small cell lung cancer. In nucleotides, the CDR3 is TGCAGTGCGGAAATACAGGGATTAAAAGGCTACACCTTC. Translation gives CSAEIQGLKGYTF.